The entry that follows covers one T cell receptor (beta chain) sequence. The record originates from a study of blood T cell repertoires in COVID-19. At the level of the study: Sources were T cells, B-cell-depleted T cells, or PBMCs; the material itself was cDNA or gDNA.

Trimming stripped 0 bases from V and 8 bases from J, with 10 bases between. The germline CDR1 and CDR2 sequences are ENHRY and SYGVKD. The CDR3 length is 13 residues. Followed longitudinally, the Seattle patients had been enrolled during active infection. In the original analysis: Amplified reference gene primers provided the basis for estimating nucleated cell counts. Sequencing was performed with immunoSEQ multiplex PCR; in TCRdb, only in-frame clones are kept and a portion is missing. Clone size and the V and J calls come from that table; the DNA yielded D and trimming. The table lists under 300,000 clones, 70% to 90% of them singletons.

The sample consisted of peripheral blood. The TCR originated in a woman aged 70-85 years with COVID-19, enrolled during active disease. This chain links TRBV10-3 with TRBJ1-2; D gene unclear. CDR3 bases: TGTGCCATCAGTGAGTCCGGGGTAGGAGGCTACACCTTC. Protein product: CAISESGVGGYTF.